This T cell receptor (beta chain) was profiled in a study of shared clonotypes between healthy human individuals. Template for every sorted-subset replicate PCR totaled around 200 ng DNA, roughly 30,000 T cell genomes. Using immunoSEQ multiplex PCR, the repertoire was profiled, and TCRdb retains in-frame clones only, with some absent. The sample includes about 1 million clones, around 75% seen only once; the top ten take approximately 1.5%. Germline V gives CDR1 SGHRS, CDR2 YFSETQ. V shed 3 bases, J shed 5 bases, and the junction held 11 bases outside the gene matches. This CDR3 region has 16 residues. This clone was seen many times.

This TCR was sampled from a man younger than 30 in good health. This chain uses TRBV5-1 with TRBJ2-7; 10 bases align to TRBD1. The sample taken for sequencing was memory CD4+ T cells sorted from blood. Documented subset: CD45RA-negative fraction. The CDR3: CASSYTTGTGADEQYF. Here the CDR3 DNA reads TGCGCCAGCAGCTACACTACGGGGACAGGGGCCGACGAGCAGTACTTC.